The 32 T cell receptor beta chains presented below share a single source sample, sequenced in a study of blood T cell repertoires in COVID-19. Here immunoSEQ multiplex PCR was the method, and the copy in TCRdb shows in-frame clones only, minus some. The table shows a few hundred thousand clones, with over 75% occurring only once. The sample taken for sequencing was PBMCs or T cells enriched from blood (not recorded which). The receptors come from a woman younger than 35 who had been exposed to COVID-19.

The chain couples TRBV5-5 to TRBJ1-1; no definite D call. There are 17 residues in the CDR3. V lost 4 bases, J lost 4 bases, and 23 bases lay in between. Germline CDR1 and CDR2: SGHKS and YYEKEE (reference sequence). The CDR3 nucleotides are TGTGCCAGCAGCCCGAGGGCTCAAGAGGTGGGGAGCACTGAAGCTTTCTTT. Residues: CASSPRAQEVGSTEAFF.

V is TRBV18 and J is TRBJ2-3; D gene unclear. Germline-derived CDR1 and CDR2 are KGHSH and LQKENI. There are 13 residues in the CDR3. V lost 0 bases and J 9 bases, leaving 10 bases between the germline ends. CDR3 loop: CASSPPLLTTQYF. CDR3 sequence (DNA): TGTGCCAGCTCACCACCCCTACTCACGACGCAGTATTTT. The full variable domain, its missing parts supplied by reference TRBV18 and TRBJ2-3, is NAGVMQNPRHLVRRRGQEARLRCSPMKGHSHVYWYRQLPEEGLKFMVYLQKENIIDESGMPKERFSAEFPKEGPSILRIQQVVRGDSAAYFCASSPPLLTTQYFGPGTRLTVL.

This clone was detected only once. J is TRBJ1-4 and V is TRBV24-1; tentatively, D is TRBD1 (5 bases). CDR3 size: 17 residues. V shed 0 bases and J shed 7 bases, with 17 bases lying between them. Germline V gene data show CDR1 as KGHDR and CDR2 as SFDVKD. CDR3 DNA sequence: TGTGCCACCAGTGATTTGAGGTTGGGCAGGGTTGGTGAAAAACTGTTTTTT. Its protein product is CATSDLRLGRVGEKLFF.

The chain carries TRBV11-2 and TRBJ1-6; D unresolved. V lost 1 base and J lost 10, with 11 bases in between. Per the germline V gene, CDR1 is SGHAT and CDR2 is FQNNGV. This CDR3 is built from 14 residues. In DNA form, the CDR3 reads TGTGCCAGCAGCTTAGGGGCGAGAGGGTCACCCCTCCACTTT. Amino acid sequence: CASSLGARGSPLHF.

V and J are TRBV5-4 and TRBJ2-2; 9 bases agree with TRBD1. Germline CDR1 is SGHNT and CDR2 is YYREEE (reference sequence). V dropped 4 bases and J dropped 4; count of bases not matched to a gene: 11. The CDR3 extends over 17 amino acids. As DNA, the CDR3 is TGTGCCAGCAGCGAACGAACAGGGGGCGGGTCCACCGGGGAGCTGTTTTTT. Protein product: CASSERTGGGSTGELFF.

The CDR3 sequence: CASSRGQAYEQYF. The DNA of the CDR3 is TGTGCCAGCAGCAGGGGACAGGCCTACGAGCAGTACTTC. The V and J genes are TRBV6-2 or TRBV6-3 and TRBJ2-7; TRBD1 aligns across 8 bases. Unmatched junction bases numbered 3, after V lost 6 bases and J lost 2 bases. The CDR3 has 13 residues. The V gene's germline CDR1 is MNHEY and CDR2 SVGEGT.

The CDR3, as DNA: TGTGCCAGCAGTCCGACAGGGGGGAGCAATCAGCCCCAGCATTTT. Translating it yields CASSPTGGSNQPQHF. The chain combines TRBV6-5 with TRBJ1-5; 9 bases align to TRBD1. Germline CDR1 is MNHEY and CDR2 is SVGAGI. V gave up 5 bases and J gave up 1 base; unmatched junction bases: 3. The CDR3 length is 15 residues.

The chain carries TRBV10-3 and TRBJ1-1; D remains unclear. The CDR3 length is 12 residues. V was trimmed by 0 bases and J by 7 bases, leaving 6 bases between them. Germline V gives CDR1 ENHRY, CDR2 SYGVKD. CDR3 in DNA: TGTGCCATCAGTGAGTCGACGGGTGAAGCTTTCTTT. This translates into CAISESTGEAFF.

This clone was picked up a small number of times. The sample holds other DNA sequences that translate to the same CDR3. The chain combines TRBV5-6 with TRBJ1-5, with D hard to call. This CDR3 spans 14 amino acids. Germline values: CDR1 SGHDT, CDR2 YYEEEE. V was shortened by 0 bases and J by 1 base, with 5 bases between the two germline ends. The DNA for the CDR3 is TGTGCCAGCAGCTTGGACAGAAGCAATCAGCCCCAGCATTTT. Amino acid sequence: CASSLDRSNQPQHF.

The chain combines TRBV28 with TRBJ2-7; TRBD1 matches at 10 bases. CDR1 and CDR2 (germline): MDHEN, SYDVKM. This CDR3 contains 14 residues. J was trimmed by 5 bases and V by 4 bases; bases with no gene match: 5. The CDR3 region is CASSSPGTGDEQYF. The CDR3 DNA sequence: TGTGCCAGCAGTTCGCCCGGGACAGGGGACGAGCAGTACTTC.

This clone was observed once. This rearrangement joins TRBV15 to TRBJ1-5; 9 positions match TRBD1. The junction had 4 bases not matched to a gene; V was cut back by 5 bases and J by 5 bases. The CDR3 is 14 residues long. In germline, CDR1 is LNHNV, CDR2 YYDKDF (reference sequence). CDR3 sequence reads: CATSGQGRDQPQHF. The CDR3 nucleotides are TGTGCCACCAGCGGACAGGGGAGGGATCAGCCCCAGCATTTT.

This chain uses TRBV6-5 with TRBJ1-2, with D possibly TRBD1 on 6 matching bases. The CDR3 is 15 amino acids. V shed 6 bases and J shed 4 bases, with 18 bases lying between them. CDR1 MNHEY and CDR2 SVGAGI come from the germline V gene. The CDR3 region is CASSPRGAQGYGYTF. For the CDR3, the DNA is TGTGCCAGCAGCCCGCGGGGGGCGCAGGGCTATGGCTACACCTTC.

V usage is TRBV6-5 and J usage is TRBJ1-2; TRBD1 agrees at 7 bases. The V gene's germline CDR1 is MNHEY and CDR2 SVGAGI. The V and J ends lost 2 bases and 3 bases, in that order; junction bases with no gene match: 6. CDR3 length: 15 residues. The CDR3 protein is CASSYTRDSHYGYTF. In DNA form, the CDR3 reads TGTGCCAGCAGTTACACCCGGGACAGCCACTATGGCTACACCTTC.

The gene calls are TRBV18 and TRBJ1-4, with D perhaps matching TRBD1 (6 bases). Germline loops: CDR1 KGHSH, CDR2 LQKENI. The CDR3 extends over 17 amino acids. V lost 5 bases, J lost 1 base, and 17 bases lay in between. The CDR3 protein is CASSAAPGGRTNEKLFF. The CDR3 DNA follows: TGTGCCAGCTCAGCGGCCCCGGGGGGCAGAACTAATGAAAAACTGTTTTTT.

A few counts support this clone. V usage is TRBV6-5 and J usage is TRBJ1-1; D unresolved. Germline assignment: CDR1 MNHEY and CDR2 SVGAGI. This CDR3 is 14 amino acids long. V lost 7 bases to trimming and J lost 1 base, with 13 bases between them. The CDR3: CASKKSQANTEAFF. The CDR3 coding sequence is TGTGCCAGCAAAAAATCTCAGGCGAACACTGAAGCTTTCTTT.

V and J are TRBV6-5 and TRBJ1-4; the D is unclear. V lost 0 bases and J 12 bases, leaving 17 bases between the germline ends. Germline CDR1 and CDR2: MNHEY and SVGAGI. This CDR3 has 15 residues. The CDR3 is CASSYSRAHPRELFF. The CDR3 region has the DNA TGTGCCAGCAGTTACTCAAGGGCTCACCCGAGGGAACTGTTTTTT.

The chain employs TRBV4-2 and TRBJ2-3; the match to TRBD1 covers 7 bases. This CDR3 region has 14 residues. V lost 1 base, J lost 6 bases, and 4 bases stayed unmatched. The V gene's germline CDR1 is LGHNA and CDR2 YNFKEQ. The CDR3 sequence is CASSQGQGLDTQYF. CDR3 bases: TGTGCCAGCAGCCAAGGACAGGGCCTCGATACGCAGTATTTT.

The genes are TRBV18 and TRBJ1-5; maybe TRBD1 (6 bases). The CDR3 has 15 residues. V was cut by 2 bases and J by 8 bases, with 16 bases left in between. Germline V gene data show CDR1 as KGHSH and CDR2 as LQKENI. CDR3 nucleotides: TGTGCCAGCTCACCAGGTGGACAGAATTGGGAGCCCCAGCATTTT. Translation: CASSPGGQNWEPQHF.

This clone was seen only once. The rearrangement uses TRBV5-4 and TRBJ2-3; 9 bases fit TRBD2. CDR3 length: 15 amino acids. Trimming at V came to 4 bases and at J to 2 bases, leaving 5 bases not matched to a gene. Germline V gene sequence: CDR1 SGHNT, CDR2 YYREEE (reference sequence). Written as DNA, the CDR3 is TGTGCCAGCAGCCGACTAGCGGCGTACACAGATACGCAGTATTTT. It codes for CASSRLAAYTDTQYF.

The rearrangement joins TRBV19 to TRBJ1-2; maybe TRBD1 (6 bases). The CDR3 totals 12 residues. Trimming pared 7 bases from V and 5 bases from J, leaving 11 bases between. Germline CDR1 LNHDA, CDR2 SQIVND (reference sequence). In nucleotides, the CDR3 is TGTGCCAGTATGGGCAGGGGATATGGCTACACCTTC. Encoded protein: CASMGRGYGYTF.

The chain links TRBV7-9 to TRBJ2-3, with 7 bases aligning to TRBD2. CDR3 length equals 15 residues. Per the germline V gene, CDR1 is SEHNR and CDR2 is FQNEAQ (reference sequence). V dropped 4 bases and J dropped 6; count of bases not matched to a gene: 10. The DNA of the CDR3 is TGTGCCAGCAGCTCCGGCGGGGGATCCTCGGATACGCAGTATTTT. It translates to CASSSGGGSSDTQYF.

The chain joins TRBV7-9 to TRBJ2-7, with 8 bases identical to TRBD1. The germline V gene has CDR1 SEHNR and CDR2 FQNEAQ (reference sequence). The trim removed 5 bases at V and 3 bases at J, leaving 3 bases unmatched. The CDR3 runs 13 residues. CDR3 nucleotide sequence: TGTGCCAGCAGCCCGGGACAGGTCTACGAGCAGTACTTC. Residues: CASSPGQVYEQYF. The variable domain in full, completed from reference TRBV7-9 and TRBJ2-7, reads DTGVSQNPRHKITKRGQNVTFRCDPISEHNRLYWYRQTLGQGPEFLTYFQNEAQLEKSRLLSDRFSAERPKGSFSTLEIQRTEQGDSAMYLCASSPGQVYEQYFGPGTRLTVT.

The chain uses TRBV12-3 or TRBV12-4 and TRBJ2-2, with D maybe TRBD2 (5 bases). The germline V and J ends were trimmed by 7 bases and 4 bases, with 10 bases remaining between them. The CDR3 sequence is 13 residues long. DNA for the CDR3: TGTGCCAGCATTGCGGGTGCCACCGGGGAGCTGTTTTTT. Translated, it gives CASIAGATGELFF.

In DNA form, the CDR3 reads TGTGCCACCAGCAGTACTAGATACACCGGGGAGCTGTTTTTT. This codes for CATSSTRYTGELFF. The genes are TRBV15 and TRBJ2-2; TRBD2 is a possible D gene (5 bases). The CDR3 sequence is 14 residues long. Trimming removed 3 bases at V and 3 bases at J, with 8 bases between. Germline assignment: CDR1 LNHNV and CDR2 YYDKDF (reference sequence).

CDR3 coding DNA: TGTGCCAGCAGTCCCTCGAGGGGGACGGGCGAGCAGTACTTC. Protein: CASSPSRGTGEQYF. The V call is TRBV6-5, the J call TRBJ2-7; tentatively, D is TRBD1 (6 bases). CDR3 length equals 14 residues. Germline CDR1 MNHEY, CDR2 SVGAGI. Between the trimmed V and J ends, which lost 5 bases and 6 bases, there was a span of 17 bases.

The chain has TRBV6-5 and TRBJ1-2; possibly TRBD1 for D (6 bases). CDR3 size: 12 residues. Trimming pared 8 bases from V and 5 bases from J, leaving 12 bases between. Germline lookup yields CDR1 MNHEY and CDR2 SVGAGI. CDR3 residues: CASGETGYGYTF. The CDR3 nucleotides read TGTGCCAGCGGAGAGACAGGTTATGGCTACACCTTC.

This clone was recorded a few times. The chain recombines TRBV7-9 with TRBJ2-2, with D tentatively TRBD2 (7 bases). V gave up 8 bases and J gave up 0 bases, with 10 bases separating them. Germline assignment: CDR1 SEHNR and CDR2 FQNEAQ (reference sequence). The CDR3 runs to 14 residues. CDR3 in DNA: TGTGCCAGCCGGGGGGCTTCGAACACCGGGGAGCTGTTTTTT. Protein product: CASRGASNTGELFF.

This clone has more than one count but fewer than ten. The V call is TRBV9, the J call TRBJ1-2; D remains ambiguous. The CDR3 is 13 residues long. The germline CDR1 and CDR2 sequences are SGDLS and YYNGEE. V lost 4 bases, J lost 7 bases, and 14 bases lay in between. The CDR3 DNA sequence: TGTGCCAGCAGCCAACTCGATTCCGGTGGCTACACCTTC. Protein sequence: CASSQLDSGGYTF.

The chain uses TRBV6-5 and TRBJ2-2, with 7 positions matching TRBD1. Trimming removed 5 bases from V and 7 bases from J; junction bases left unmatched: 7. Germline lookup yields CDR1 MNHEY and CDR2 SVGAGI. The CDR3 length is 14 residues. This chain's CDR3 is CASSTKGAHGELFF. CDR3 nucleotides: TGTGCCAGCAGTACCAAGGGGGCGCACGGGGAGCTGTTTTTT.

The CDR3 bases are TGTGCCAGCAGTTTCGCGCCCGGGTCGCTCACAGATACGCAGTATTTT. It translates to CASSFAPGSLTDTQYF. This chain joins TRBV27 and TRBJ2-3; D remains unclear. V was cut by 3 bases and J by 2 bases, with 15 bases left in between. This CDR3 has 16 amino acids. Germline CDR1 and CDR2: MNHEY and SMNVEV (reference sequence).

This clone was recorded only once. V and J are TRBV10-3 and TRBJ1-4, with TRBD1 identical over 9 bases. In germline, CDR1 is ENHRY, CDR2 SYGVKD. This CDR3 is built from 15 residues. Trimming cost V 0 bases and J 7 bases; bases outside gene matches: 3. CDR3 sequence reads: CAISESTGGSEKLFF. As DNA, the CDR3 is TGTGCCATCAGTGAGTCGACAGGGGGAAGTGAAAAACTGTTTTTT.

The chain is built from TRBV28 and TRBJ1-1, with D perhaps matching TRBD1 (5 bases). Trimming removed 3 bases at V and 1 base at J, with 12 bases between. The germline gives CDR1 MDHEN, CDR2 SYDVKM. CDR3 length: 15 amino acids. The chain's CDR3 is CASSLSGARNTEAFF. CDR3 bases: TGTGCCAGCAGTTTGAGCGGGGCTCGGAACACTGAAGCTTTCTTT.